These 12 T cell receptor beta chains came from one sample sequenced in a study of T-cell memory formation after mild COVID-19 (dated by TCRdb to about 2021). Receptor libraries were prepared by 5' RACE. The data were produced on an Illumina NovaSeq 6000. TCRdb's own reprocessing of the public reads used fastp at Q25 and MiXCR and kept productive beta chains. Rows merge per CDR3 protein into single entries with the most common DNA and genes. The sample profile shows a few hundred thousand distinct CDR3 sequences; around 27% of them were found once. The ten biggest clones cover roughly 13% of the sample. The sequenced sample was PBMCs or a T cell subset sorted from them (not recorded which). These receptors were obtained from an adult woman who had mild COVID-19 (a few samples of this study predate the infection). The sample titles of this study are shuffled in the database, so cell type and time point are left out; the donor was told from shared clones.

The rearrangement uses TRBV9 and TRBJ2-3, with 9 nucleotides matching TRBD1. The CDR3 consists of 14 residues. V lost 4 bases and J lost 5; bases outside the gene matches: 5. From germline, CDR1 is SGDLS and CDR2 YYNGEE. The CDR3 nucleotides are TGTGCCAGCAGCTTGGGGACAGGGCAAGATACGCAGTATTTT. It codes for CASSLGTGQDTQYF.

Only a few counts were recorded for this clonotype. V and J are TRBV4-2 and TRBJ2-1; D call uncertain. Trimming left V 0 bases short and J 6 bases short, with 15 bases between. This CDR3 contains 16 residues. Germline V gene sequence: CDR1 LGHNA, CDR2 YNFKEQ. In DNA form, the CDR3 reads TGTGCCAGCAGCCAAGAGTGGGGTGCCGCCGGCAATGAGCAGTTCTTC. Its protein is CASSQEWGAAGNEQFF.

The chain is built from TRBV12-3 or TRBV12-4 and TRBJ1-1; 9 positions agree with TRBD1. V lost 4 bases, J lost 4 bases, and 1 base stayed unmatched. The CDR3 length is 13 residues. CDR3 in amino acids: CASSWDRVTEAFF. As DNA, the CDR3 is TGTGCCAGCAGTTGGGACAGGGTCACTGAAGCTTTCTTT.

In its sample, this clonotype was seen a few times. This chain links TRBV5-5 with TRBJ2-2, with D perhaps TRBD1 (5 bases). Germline V gives CDR1 SGHKS, CDR2 YYEKEE (reference sequence). The CDR3 spans 14 residues. Trimming cost V 2 bases and J 4 bases, with 9 bases left between them. The CDR3 spells CASSLQDRTGELFF. CDR3 bases: TGTGCCAGCAGCTTACAGGACCGCACCGGGGAGCTGTTTTTT.

This clonotype turned up a few times. The rearrangement uses TRBV4-1 and TRBJ2-1, with TRBD1 matching over 9 bases. The V and J ends lost 0 bases and 0 bases, in that order; junction bases with no gene match: 9. The germline CDR1 and CDR2 sequences are MGHRA and YSYEKL. The CDR3 is 19 amino acids. The CDR3 coding sequence is TGCGCCAGCAGCCAAGAACCGGGACAGGGAATCCACTCCTACAATGAGCAGTTCTTC. This translates into CASSQEPGQGIHSYNEQFF.

In nucleotides, the CDR3 is TGCGCCAGCAGCCTTGGACAGCCGAACACTGAAGCTTTCTTT. Protein product: CASSLGQPNTEAFF. V is TRBV4-1 and J is TRBJ1-1, with a weak D call TRBD1 (6 bases). Looked up from germline, CDR1 is MGHRA and CDR2 is YSYEKL. The ends were cut back, 4 bases at V and 1 base at J, with 10 bases in the middle. The length of the CDR3 is 14 residues.

The chain combines TRBV7-3 with TRBJ2-5; TRBD2 aligns across 9 bases. The germline V gene has CDR1 SGHTA and CDR2 FQGTGA. The CDR3 extends over 15 amino acids. V gave up 5 bases and J gave up 2 bases; unmatched junction bases: 6. The CDR3 region has the DNA TGTGCCAGCAGCGAGACTAGCGGAGCTCAAGAGACCCAGTACTTC. Its protein is CASSETSGAQETQYF.

DNA of the CDR3: TGTGCCAGCGCGGAGCCGGGACTATCAAGTTTCTTC. Translation: CASAEPGLSSFF. J is TRBJ2-1 and V is TRBV19; 7 bases fit TRBD2. Trimming took 9 bases from V and 16 from J; bases not matched to a gene: 15. The CDR3 is made up of 12 amino acids. The germline CDR1 and CDR2 sequences are LNHDA and SQIVND (reference sequence). Based on the CDR3 plus reference TRBV19 and TRBJ2-1, the full variable domain is DGGITQSPKYLFRKEGQNVTLSCEQNLNHDAMYWYRQDPGQGLRLIYYSQIVNDFQKGDIAEGYSVSREKKESFPLTVTSAQKNPTAFYLCASAEPGLSSFFGPGTRLTVL.

V usage is TRBV6-6 and J usage is TRBJ2-1; 11 bases line up with TRBD1. From germline, CDR1 is MNHNY and CDR2 SVGAGI (reference sequence). After removal of 6 bases from V and 8 bases from J, the junction contained 9 bases not matched to a gene. CDR3 length: 15 residues. This chain's CDR3 is CASSRPGQGVYEQFF. CDR3 nucleotide sequence: TGTGCCAGCAGCCGCCCGGGACAGGGGGTTTATGAGCAGTTCTTC.

This clonotype was picked up a small number of times. This chain joins TRBV5-5 and TRBJ2-5, with D possibly being TRBD2 (6 bases). The CDR3 runs to 15 residues. CDR1 is SGHKS and CDR2 is YYEKEE in the germline V gene (reference sequence). V was pared by 1 base and J by 5 bases, with 15 bases between. CDR3 protein: CASSLRSGLGETQYF. The CDR3 DNA reads as TGTGCCAGCAGCTTGCGAAGCGGGCTAGGGGAGACCCAGTACTTC.

The J gene is TRBJ2-3, the V gene TRBV18; D is unresolved. This CDR3 is 14 amino acids long. Germline V gene sequence: CDR1 KGHSH, CDR2 LQKENI. V lost 1 base and J lost 0, with 5 bases in between. As DNA, the CDR3 is TGTGCCAGCTCACCACGCACTAGCACAGATACGCAGTATTTT. Translation: CASSPRTSTDTQYF.

The chain combines TRBV6-2 or TRBV6-3 with TRBJ2-5, with a tentative D call TRBD1 (6 bases). Trimming removed 6 bases at V and 5 bases at J, with 19 bases between. Germline V gives CDR1 MNHEY, CDR2 SVGEGT. CDR3 length: 15 residues. CDR3 residues: CASSPGHGSRETQYF. In nucleotides, the CDR3 is TGTGCCAGCAGCCCGGGACACGGGTCTAGGGAGACCCAGTACTTC.